This TCR beta chain was profiled in a study of human T cells and chemical hapten exposure. Looking at the study overall: A patient group, mainly female, showed alopecia areata, totalis or universalis.

Time point in this sample: patch test 1, 2 weeks after DPC sensitization. Described treatment: therapeutic diphenylcyclopropenone sensitization with weekly scalp DPC. V was cut by 5 bases and J by 1 base, with 6 bases left in between. This CDR3 spans 12 amino acids. From germline, CDR1 is MDHEN and CDR2 SYDVKM. This clonotype was seen more than once but under ten times. In the library, unique molecular identifiers were attached to individual cDNA molecules. TCRdb processed the RACE reads anew with MiXCR; each CDR3 protein has one entry. Here the sample spans around 110,000 distinct CDR3 sequences, about 12% being singletons.

The chain joins TRBV28 to TRBJ2-7; no definite D call. This clonotype originated in a woman aged 45-65 years with alopecia areata. Some clones in this sample may be carry-over from other donors' samples. The sample here was whole blood, taken in connection with sensitization to the hapten diphenylcyclopropenone (DPC). CDR3 nucleotides: TGTGCCAGCAGTACCCTTTCCTACGAGCAGTACTTC. It specifies CASSTLSYEQYF.